This entry lists 23 T cell receptor beta chains sequenced from one sample in a study of T-cell memory formation after mild COVID-19. MiXCR, applied by TCRdb to the 5' RACE reads, yields one record per CDR3 protein. The sample gives fewer than 450,000 distinct CDR3 sequences, roughly 24% of which show up once; roughly 8.9% is in the top ten. Sequencing was carried out using PBMCs or a T cell subset sorted from them (not recorded which). These receptors were taken from an adult woman who had mild COVID-19 (a few samples of this study predate the infection). Cell type and time point are not known.

The table lists this clonotype with a few counts. The V gene is TRBV10-3, the J gene TRBJ2-5, with 9 bases lining up with TRBD2. CDR3 length: 16 residues. Unmatched junction bases numbered 10, after V lost 1 base and J lost 7 bases. The V gene's germline CDR1 is ENHRY and CDR2 SYGVKD. The CDR3 region is CAISELTSGAFGTQYF. CDR3 nucleotide sequence: TGTGCCATCAGTGAGTTGACTAGCGGAGCGTTCGGGACCCAGTACTTC.

J is TRBJ2-4 and V is TRBV2; 7 bases map to TRBD2. The ends lost 5 bases at V and 0 bases at J; junction bases unmatched: 7. Germline CDR1 reads SNHLY; CDR2 reads FYNNEI. The CDR3 is 16 residues long. The DNA for the CDR3 is TGTGCCAGCAGTCGGGAGGCAGGGTTAGCCAAAAACATTCAGTACTTC. It translates to CASSREAGLAKNIQYF.

This clonotype showed up just a few times. This chain links TRBV24-1 with TRBJ2-1; 10 bases match TRBD2. With 5 bases clipped from V and 3 bases from J, the junction kept 3 bases outside the gene matches. The germline CDR1 and CDR2 sequences are KGHDR and SFDVKD. The CDR3 covers 15 residues. The CDR3 region is CATSARTSGYNEQFF. The CDR3 DNA is TGTGCCACCAGTGCTCGGACTAGCGGCTACAATGAGCAGTTCTTC.

The genes are TRBV6-4 and TRBJ1-1; 7 nucleotides match TRBD1. The CDR3 runs 16 residues. The ends lost 6 bases at V and 0 bases at J; junction bases unmatched: 10. From germline, CDR1 is MRHNA and CDR2 SNTAGT. CDR3 coding DNA: TGTGCCAGCAGAAGAACAGGGGACGTTATGAACACTGAAGCTTTCTTT. This gives the protein CASRRTGDVMNTEAFF.

The rearrangement links TRBV7-2 to TRBJ2-1, with D maybe TRBD1 (7 bases). CDR1 and CDR2 (germline): SGHTA, FQGNSA. Trimming pared 5 bases from V and 0 bases from J, leaving 14 bases between. This CDR3 is built from 16 residues. The CDR3 loop is CASSGGGVSSYNEQFF. In DNA form, the CDR3 reads TGTGCCAGCAGCGGAGGGGGCGTTAGCTCCTACAATGAGCAGTTCTTC.

CDR3 loop: CASSVGVAGGSNEQFF. Here the CDR3 DNA reads TGTGCCAGCAGCGTAGGGGTAGCGGGAGGCTCCAATGAGCAGTTCTTC. The chain is built from TRBV9 and TRBJ2-1; 10 bases are a match to TRBD2. V lost 0 bases to trimming and J lost 6 bases; unmatched junction nucleotides: 6. Germline CDR1 is SGDLS and CDR2 is YYNGEE. The CDR3 is made up of 16 amino acids.

This chain joins TRBV6-5 and TRBJ2-1; maybe TRBD2 (6 bases). The germline V and J ends were trimmed by 6 bases and 6 bases, with 12 bases remaining between them. Germline CDR1 reads MNHEY; CDR2 reads SVGAGI. CDR3 length: 13 amino acids. The CDR3 reads CASRREWGNEQFF. The CDR3 bases are TGTGCCAGCAGACGGGAGTGGGGCAATGAGCAGTTCTTC.

This chain connects TRBV29-1 to TRBJ2-3, with D possibly matching TRBD2 (5 bases). The length of the CDR3 is 15 residues. CDR1 is SQVTM, CDR2 ANQGSEA, per germline. The germline V and J ends were trimmed by 6 bases and 3 bases, with 19 bases remaining between them. The CDR3 DNA reads TGCAGCGTCGGACCTCCGGACTCTGAGACAGATACGCAGTATTTT. This gives the protein CSVGPPDSETDTQYF.

This chain links TRBV14 with TRBJ2-3; 9 bases are a match to TRBD2. CDR3 length: 16 amino acids. J gave up 4 bases and V 5 bases, and 10 bases lay outside the gene matches. Germline-derived CDR1 and CDR2 are SGHDN and FVKESK. The CDR3 is CASSELAGLHSDTQYF. In DNA, the CDR3 is TGTGCCAGCAGCGAGCTAGCGGGATTGCATTCAGATACGCAGTATTTT.

The sample holds a few counts of this clonotype. The rearrangement joins TRBV7-9 to TRBJ2-1; D gene ambiguous. Trimming took off 4 bases at V and 5 bases at J, with 21 bases between the two ends. The CDR3 loop spans 17 amino acids. Per germline, CDR1 SEHNR and CDR2 FQNEAQ (reference sequence). The CDR3 DNA sequence: TGTGCCAGCAGCTCACCCCAGTCGGCAGGTCGGGACAATGAGCAGTTCTTC. Translated: CASSSPQSAGRDNEQFF.

The J gene is TRBJ1-1, the V gene TRBV7-9; maybe TRBD1 (6 bases). The CDR3 is made up of 14 amino acids. V was trimmed by 5 bases and J by 5 bases, leaving 15 bases between them. Germline V lookup: CDR1 SEHNR, CDR2 FQNEAQ (reference sequence). CDR3: CASSRWDTWTEAFF. CDR3 nucleotides: TGTGCCAGCAGCCGATGGGACACATGGACTGAAGCTTTCTTT.

The V gene is TRBV20-1, the J gene TRBJ2-7; 9 bases line up with TRBD2. Germline loops: CDR1 DFQATT, CDR2 SNEGSKA (reference sequence). With V trimmed by 3 bases and J by 4 bases, 7 bases remained unmatched. The CDR3 spans 14 residues. The CDR3 DNA is TGCAGTGCTAGGGTAGCGGGAGCGGGATACGAGCAGTACTTC. It yields the protein CSARVAGAGYEQYF.

CDR3 amino acids: CATSVLAGGQETQYF. CDR3 DNA: TGTGCCACCAGCGTACTAGCGGGGGGCCAAGAGACCCAGTACTTC. The chain carries TRBV15 and TRBJ2-5; TRBD2 aligns across 12 bases. The CDR3 extends over 15 amino acids. CDR1 is LNHNV, CDR2 YYDKDF, per germline (reference sequence). With 5 bases clipped from V and 1 base from J, the junction kept 2 bases outside the gene matches. Full variable domain (missing parts from reference TRBV15 and TRBJ2-5): DAMVIQNPRYQVTQFGKPVTLSCSQTLNHNVMYWYQQKSSQAPKLLFHYYDKDFNNEADTPDNFQSRRPNTSFCFLDIRSPGLGDTAMYLCATSVLAGGQETQYFGPGTRLLVL.

This clonotype has just a few counts. The rearrangement uses TRBV15 and TRBJ1-3; 7 bases fit TRBD1. Germline assignment: CDR1 LNHNV and CDR2 YYDKDF (reference sequence). The CDR3 loop spans 15 amino acids. The trim removed 3 bases at V and 0 bases at J, leaving 2 bases unmatched. The CDR3 protein is CATSRTGTSGNTIYF. The CDR3 DNA reads as TGTGCCACCAGCAGGACAGGGACCTCTGGAAACACCATATATTTT.

This clonotype has a handful of counts. This rearrangement joins TRBV6-5 to TRBJ1-1; TRBD1 aligns across 10 bases. Germline V gene sequence: CDR1 MNHEY, CDR2 SVGAGI. This CDR3 region has 16 residues. The V and J ends lost 2 bases and 3 bases, in that order; junction bases with no gene match: 6. The CDR3 DNA sequence: TGTGCCAGCAGTTACGGGGGGACAGGGGCACACACTGAAGCTTTCTTT. The encoded protein is CASSYGGTGAHTEAFF.

This clonotype was detected a few times. This chain links TRBV24-1 with TRBJ1-1, with D possibly matching TRBD1 (6 bases). V shed 3 bases and J shed 5 bases, with 15 bases lying between them. This CDR3 has 15 amino acids. CDR1 is KGHDR, CDR2 SFDVKD, per germline. CDR3 DNA sequence: TGTGCCACCAGTGATCCCCGGGGGCCGGGAACTGAAGCTTTCTTT. It specifies CATSDPRGPGTEAFF.

This clonotype was picked up a small number of times. This chain links TRBV7-2 with TRBJ2-1; possible D gene TRBD2, 5 bases. CDR1 SGHTA and CDR2 FQGNSA come from the germline V gene. V was pared by 3 bases and J by 0 bases, with 9 bases between. The CDR3 spans 15 residues. CDR3 amino acids: CASSFRTGSYNEQFF. DNA for the CDR3: TGTGCCAGCAGCTTTAGGACTGGCTCCTACAATGAGCAGTTCTTC.

The J gene is TRBJ1-1, the V gene TRBV12-3 or TRBV12-4, with D perhaps TRBD1 (5 bases). V lost 5 bases, J lost 1 base, and 8 bases lay in between. The CDR3 has 13 amino acids. The CDR3 region is CASSKQANTEAFF. The CDR3 coding sequence is TGTGCCAGCAGTAAACAGGCGAACACTGAAGCTTTCTTT.

This clonotype was seen a few times. The V call is TRBV7-2, the J call TRBJ1-1; 8 positions agree with TRBD1. The J segment lost 3 bases and the V segment lost 5 bases, leaving 8 bases of the junction unmatched. CDR1 SGHTA and CDR2 FQGNSA come from the germline V gene. This CDR3 is 15 amino acids long. CDR3 coding DNA: TGTGCCAGCAGCCCTGGACAGGGTCTGGACACTGAAGCTTTCTTT. It codes for CASSPGQGLDTEAFF. The full variable domain, rest sourced from reference TRBV7-2 and TRBJ1-1, is GAGVSQSPSNKVTEKGKDVELRCDPISGHTALYWYRQSLGQGLEFLIYFQGNSAPDKSGLPSDRFSAERTGGSVSTLTIQRTQQEDSAVYLCASSPGQGLDTEAFFGQGTRLTVV.

V gene TRBV13 combines with J gene TRBJ2-7, with a possible D match to TRBD1 (6 bases). Trimming stripped 2 bases from V and 0 bases from J, with 11 bases between. The CDR3 totals 15 residues. Germline V CDR1 and CDR2: PRHDT, FYEKMQ (reference sequence). The CDR3 region has the DNA TGTGCCAGCAGCTTAAACAGGGCCAGCTCCTACGAGCAGTACTTC. Translated, it gives CASSLNRASSYEQYF.

The chain joins TRBV29-1 to TRBJ1-1; D might be TRBD1 (6 bases). Germline CDR1 SQVTM, CDR2 ANQGSEA. The CDR3 is made up of 10 amino acids. The V and J ends lost 7 bases and 5 bases respectively, with 8 bases between them. The CDR3 is CSDGTTEAFF. The CDR3, as DNA: TGCAGCGACGGGACAACTGAAGCTTTCTTT.

The J gene is TRBJ2-7, the V gene TRBV7-9; D gene uncertain. The V and J ends lost 1 base and 7 bases respectively, with 5 bases between them. In germline, CDR1 is SEHNR, CDR2 FQNEAQ (reference sequence). CDR3 size: 11 residues. The CDR3 DNA follows: TGTGCCAGCAGCTTAGACTTGGAGCAGTACTTC. As protein: CASSLDLEQYF.

The chain employs TRBV5-1 and TRBJ2-4; D remains unclear. The germline CDR1 and CDR2 sequences are SGHRS and YFSETQ. There are 15 residues in the CDR3. Trimming took off 4 bases at V and 0 bases at J, with 11 bases between the two ends. CDR3 residues: CASSVDLLAKNIQYF. The CDR3, as DNA: TGCGCCAGCAGCGTGGACCTTTTAGCCAAAAACATTCAGTACTTC.